A single sample is the source of the 7 T cell receptor beta chains below, sequenced in a study of T-cell reconstitution after alpha-beta-depleted transplantation in children. Unique molecular identifiers featured in how the TCRbeta library was prepared. From the PCR reads, TCRdb called clonotypes with MiXCR, one entry per CDR3 protein. The sample lists under 250,000 distinct CDR3 sequences, about 7% occurring once. The sequencing used PBMCs, collected before TCRalphabeta/CD19-depleted stem cell transplant. Receptors were obtained from a boy younger than 10 with acute lymphoblastic leukemia, due to receive a stem cell transplant.

This clonotype showed up many times. The chain is built from TRBV5-5 and TRBJ2-1; maybe TRBD2 (5 bases). V shed 2 bases and J shed 7 bases, with 13 bases lying between them. This CDR3 has 14 residues. CDR1 is SGHKS, CDR2 YYEKEE, per germline (reference sequence). CDR3 nucleotide sequence: TGTGCCAGCAGCTTAGTTAACAGAGGGAATGAGCAGTTCTTC. Translation gives CASSLVNRGNEQFF. Complete variable domain (other parts from reference TRBV5-5 and TRBJ2-1): DAGVTQSPTHLIKTRGQQVTLRCSPISGHKSVSWYQQVLGQGPQFIFQYYEKEERGRGNFPDRFSARQFPNYSSELNVNALLLGDSALYLCASSLVNRGNEQFFGPGTRLTVL.

This clonotype was detected many times. The chain links TRBV27 to TRBJ2-7; tentative D call: TRBD2 (7 bases). The V gene lost 7 bases and the J gene lost 5 bases, with 27 bases spanning the gap. Germline V lookup: CDR1 MNHEY, CDR2 SMNVEV (reference sequence). CDR3 size: 17 residues. In nucleotides, the CDR3 is TGTGCCAGCAAATTCCACCTTGGGGGGGGGCCTGGGAACGAGCAGTACTTC. The encoded protein is CASKFHLGGGPGNEQYF.

This clonotype occurred many times. The genes are TRBV5-1 and TRBJ1-2, with 7 positions matching TRBD1. The CDR3 is 14 residues long. Germline V gene sequence: CDR1 SGHRS, CDR2 YFSETQ. Trimming took 4 bases from V and 5 from J; bases not matched to a gene: 8. The CDR3 region is CASSPSGTAYGYTF. The CDR3, as DNA: TGCGCCAGCAGCCCAAGCGGGACAGCGTATGGCTACACCTTC.

This clonotype was observed many times. The rearrangement uses TRBV7-2 and TRBJ2-1; D is undetermined. V dropped 0 bases and J dropped 9 bases, with 6 bases sitting between them. In germline, CDR1 is SGHTA, CDR2 FQGNSA. This CDR3 comprises 12 residues. The CDR3 protein is CASSLALREQFF. Here the CDR3 DNA reads TGTGCCAGCAGCTTAGCGCTCCGTGAGCAGTTCTTC.

In this sample, this clonotype turned up many times. J is TRBJ2-3 and V is TRBV7-9; tentative D call: TRBD2 (6 bases). This CDR3 contains 15 residues. V shed 4 bases and J shed 0 bases, with 11 bases lying between them. Germline V gene data show CDR1 as SEHNR and CDR2 as FQNEAQ (reference sequence). CDR3 bases: TGTGCCAGCAGCTCGAGCCGGGGGAGCACAGATACGCAGTATTTT. Protein product: CASSSSRGSTDTQYF.

The gene calls are TRBV7-2 and TRBJ2-2; 7 nucleotides align to TRBD1. Germline V gives CDR1 SGHTA, CDR2 FQGNSA. V was clipped by 1 base and J by 7 bases; unmatched bases: 6. The CDR3 has 15 residues. The CDR3 sequence: CASSLGTGSIGELFF. For the CDR3, the DNA is TGTGCCAGCAGCTTAGGGACAGGTTCCATCGGGGAGCTGTTTTTT.

This clonotype was seen repeatedly, ten times or more. This rearrangement joins TRBV10-3 to TRBJ2-7; D is unclear. V was shortened by 4 bases and J by 4 bases, with 8 bases between the two germline ends. The CDR3 contains 12 residues. From germline, CDR1 is ENHRY and CDR2 SYGVKD. The CDR3 loop is CAISGPNYEQYF. CDR3 nucleotide sequence: TGTGCCATCAGTGGACCAAATTACGAGCAGTACTTC.